Shown below are 24 T cell receptor beta chains from a single sample sequenced in a study of cytomegalovirus exposure and HLA in healthy donors (dated by TCRdb to 2016 to 2017). The library was produced with the immunoSEQ multiplex PCR assay. For the multiplex PCR, a mixture combining 60 forward primers for TCR Vbeta segments and 13 reverse primers for TCR Jbeta segments was used. TCRdb holds this immuneACCESS table with in-frame rearrangements only. Some clones are missing; in checked studies, unresolved V genes explain under half, and the rest has no known cause. The sample's table covers 100,000 to 150,000 clones. 3% to 4.5% of the sample is in the top ten clones. Sequencing used PBMCs. The receptors come from a man between 18 and 35 years old in good health and CMV-seronegative.

The CDR3 DNA sequence: TGTGCCAGCAGCGTACGGAGTCGGAACACTGAAGCTTTCTTT. Translating it yields CASSVRSRNTEAFF. V and J are TRBV9 and TRBJ1-1, with D unclear. This CDR3 contains 14 residues. Germline-derived CDR1 and CDR2 are SGDLS and YYNGEE. V gave up 1 base and J gave up 1 base, with 8 bases separating them.

The chain has TRBV20-1 and TRBJ2-7; D is unclear. Germline lookup yields CDR1 DFQATT and CDR2 SNEGSKA (reference sequence). The CDR3 is 10 residues long. Trimming pared 3 bases from V and 7 bases from J, leaving 7 bases between. The CDR3 here is CSARPGEQYF. In DNA form, the CDR3 reads TGCAGTGCTAGGCCCGGGGAGCAGTACTTC.

The genes are TRBV6-1 and TRBJ1-2; 9 nucleotides align to TRBD1. J lost 5 bases, V lost 7 bases, and 8 bases had no gene match. The CDR3 has 14 amino acids. CDR1 is MNHNS and CDR2 is SASEGT in the germline V gene. CDR3 in amino acids: CASTSDRGIYGYTF. The CDR3 nucleotides read TGTGCCAGCACCTCGGACAGGGGAATTTATGGCTACACCTTC.

The V and J genes are TRBV18 and TRBJ2-3; TRBD2 might be the D (5 bases). V was clipped by 6 bases and J by 3 bases, with 13 bases between them. The CDR3 sequence is 14 residues long. CDR1 and CDR2 (germline): KGHSH, LQKENI. The CDR3 protein is CASSPGVHTDTQYF. The CDR3 bases are TGTGCCAGCTCCCCCGGGGTACATACAGATACGCAGTATTTT.

The rearrangement joins TRBV7-9 to TRBJ2-1; 15 bases align to TRBD2. This CDR3 is 15 amino acids long. V was pared by 5 bases and J by 9 bases, with 5 bases of the junction left unmatched. CDR1 and CDR2 from the germline V gene are SEHNR and FQNEAQ (reference sequence). The CDR3 DNA sequence: TGTGCCAGCAGCCTGGGACTAGCGGGAGGAGTTGAGCAGTTCTTC. Encoded protein: CASSLGLAGGVEQFF. Combining the CDR3 with reference TRBV7-9 and TRBJ2-1 gives the whole variable domain DTGVSQNPRHKITKRGQNVTFRCDPISEHNRLYWYRQTLGQGPEFLTYFQNEAQLEKSRLLSDRFSAERPKGSFSTLEIQRTEQGDSAMYLCASSLGLAGGVEQFFGPGTRLTVL.

The chain is built from TRBV7-2 and TRBJ2-7; a weak D match, TRBD1 (7 bases). The CDR3 covers 14 residues. Germline V CDR1 and CDR2: SGHTA, FQGNSA. V was cut by 7 bases and J by 6 bases, with 19 bases left in between. The CDR3 DNA is TGTGCCAGCACCCAGGGGGGACAGTTCTTCGAGCAGTACTTC. It translates to CASTQGGQFFEQYF. The full variable domain, rest sourced from reference TRBV7-2 and TRBJ2-7, is GAGVSQSPSNKVTEKGKDVELRCDPISGHTALYWYRQSLGQGLEFLIYFQGNSAPDKSGLPSDRFSAERTGGSVSTLTIQRTQQEDSAVYLCASTQGGQFFEQYFGPGTRLTVT.

The genes are TRBV6-1 and TRBJ2-7; unclear D gene. Per germline, CDR1 MNHNS and CDR2 SASEGT. V dropped 1 base and J dropped 3 bases, with 10 bases sitting between them. This CDR3 region has 14 residues. The CDR3 DNA reads as TGTGCCAGCAGTGAAGTAACGCAGCGCTACGAGCAGTACTTC. Translation gives CASSEVTQRYEQYF.

The chain uses TRBV7-9 and TRBJ2-5; D gene unclear. The DNA matches TRBJ2-7 better at its end, which makes the J call doubtful. Germline V gene lookup returns CDR1 SEHNR and CDR2 FQNEAQ (reference sequence). The CDR3 has 13 amino acids. DNA for the CDR3: TGTGCCAGCAGCGACCGGCAGAGGTACGAGCAGTACTTC. As protein: CASSDRQRYEQYF.

J is TRBJ1-1 and V is TRBV30; D not certain. V lost 3 bases to trimming and J lost 4 bases, with 9 bases between them. Germline V gene lookup returns CDR1 GTSNPN and CDR2 SVGIG (reference sequence). The CDR3 runs 12 residues. The CDR3 coding sequence is TGTGCCTGGAGGCGCATCGCCACTGAAGCTTTCTTT. Protein: CAWRRIATEAFF.

The V and J genes are TRBV6-1 and TRBJ1-2; D unclear. This CDR3 has 12 amino acids. CDR1 is MNHNS and CDR2 is SASEGT in the germline V gene. V was pared by 6 bases and J by 2 bases, with 7 bases between. The CDR3 sequence: CASRGGNYGYTF. The CDR3 DNA sequence: TGTGCCAGCAGGGGCGGGAACTATGGCTACACCTTC.

The chain recombines TRBV20-1 with TRBJ1-1; 7 positions agree with TRBD1. The germline gives CDR1 DFQATT, CDR2 SNEGSKA (reference sequence). V trimming: 5 bases; J trimming: 8 bases; junction bases outside the gene matches: 5. The CDR3 consists of 11 residues. Here the CDR3 reads CSAGGTVEAFF. Here the CDR3 DNA reads TGCAGTGCTGGCGGGACAGTAGAAGCTTTCTTT.

Concerning this clone itself: In the same sample, other DNA sequences code for this CDR3. The J gene is TRBJ2-2, the V gene TRBV9; 9 bases line up with TRBD2. CDR1 SGDLS and CDR2 YYNGEE come from the germline V gene. The V and J ends lost 0 bases and 5 bases, in that order; junction bases with no gene match: 2. The CDR3 has 15 residues. The CDR3: CASSVGGGATGELFF. CDR3 DNA: TGTGCCAGCAGCGTAGGCGGGGGGGCAACCGGGGAGCTGTTTTTT.

V gene TRBV5-8 combines with J gene TRBJ1-2; 9 nucleotides align to TRBD1. Germline V lookup: CDR1 SGHTS, CDR2 YDEGEE. This CDR3 is 16 amino acids long. V was clipped by 2 bases and J by 4 bases; unmatched bases: 9. The CDR3: CASSFRDRVASYGYTF. The CDR3 bases are TGTGCCAGCAGCTTCCGGGACAGGGTCGCTTCCTATGGCTACACCTTC.

This sequence joins TRBV28 and TRBJ2-3; 13 bases are a match to TRBD2. Per germline, CDR1 MDHEN and CDR2 SYDVKM. With 6 bases clipped from V and 1 base from J, the junction kept 4 bases outside the gene matches. This CDR3 contains 16 residues. The chain's CDR3 is CASSPGLAGGTDTQYF. The CDR3 bases are TGTGCCAGCAGCCCCGGACTAGCGGGAGGCACAGATACGCAGTATTTT.

The rearrangement joins TRBV7-8 to TRBJ2-2, with D perhaps TRBD1 (6 bases). V was pared by 5 bases and J by 6 bases, with 22 bases between. CDR3 size: 17 residues. Germline V lookup: CDR1 SGHVS, CDR2 FQNEAQ. The CDR3 sequence is CASSALSGAWFPGELFF. CDR3 coding DNA: TGTGCCAGCAGCGCCCTGTCAGGGGCTTGGTTCCCCGGGGAGCTGTTTTTT. Full variable domain (remainder filled in from reference TRBV7-8 and TRBJ2-2): GAGVSQSPRYKVAKRGQDVALRCDPISGHVSLFWYQQALGQGPEFLTYFQNEAQLDKSGLPSDRFFAERPEGSVSTLKIQRTQQEDSAVYLCASSALSGAWFPGELFFGEGSRLTVL.

The gene calls are TRBV7-3 and TRBJ1-2, with 8 bases identical to TRBD1. The CDR3 loop spans 13 amino acids. Germline V CDR1 and CDR2: SGHTA, FQGTGA. Germline trimming cut 6 bases from V and 5 bases from J; bases unmatched to any gene: 5. In nucleotides, the CDR3 is TGTGCCAGCAGTTCCGACAGGGGATATGGCTACACCTTC. It yields the protein CASSSDRGYGYTF.

This rearrangement joins TRBV5-1 to TRBJ1-1; TRBD1 matches 7 bases. The CDR3 is 16 residues long. J lost 1 base, V lost 0 bases, and 6 bases had no gene match. Germline CDR1 is SGHRS and CDR2 is YFSETQ. CDR3 region: CASSLETGTANTEAFF. DNA for the CDR3: TGCGCCAGCAGCTTGGAAACCGGGACAGCGAACACTGAAGCTTTCTTT.

The genes are TRBV6-1 and TRBJ1-1; possible D gene TRBD1, 6 bases. Trimming shortened V by 6 bases and J by 0 bases, and 11 bases separated the two germline ends. This CDR3 is 14 amino acids long. Germline CDR1 is MNHNS and CDR2 is SASEGT. CDR3 coding DNA: TGTGCCAGCAGAGCTGGACAGTTGAACACTGAAGCTTTCTTT. Translated, it gives CASRAGQLNTEAFF.

The J gene is TRBJ1-5, the V gene TRBV2, with D tentatively TRBD1 (5 bases). Germline V CDR1 and CDR2: SNHLY, FYNNEI. This CDR3 is built from 14 residues. The germline V and J ends were trimmed by 3 bases and 4 bases, with 10 bases remaining between them. CDR3 nucleotides: TGTGCCAGCAGTGAGGACGGGGGGAATCAGCCCCAGCATTTT. Translation: CASSEDGGNQPQHF.

The rearrangement joins TRBV2 to TRBJ2-7; 8 bases are a match to TRBD2. CDR3 size: 13 residues. V lost 6 bases to trimming and J lost 3 bases; unmatched junction nucleotides: 4. Germline values: CDR1 SNHLY, CDR2 FYNNEI. The CDR3 sequence is CASRAGVDYEQYF. The DNA of the CDR3 is TGTGCCAGCAGAGCGGGGGTGGACTACGAGCAGTACTTC.

The chain has TRBV11-2 and TRBJ2-2, with 11 bases fitting TRBD2. Germline-derived CDR1 and CDR2 are SGHAT and FQNNGV. The V segment lost 6 bases and the J segment 5 bases; nucleotides outside the gene matches: 2. The CDR3 sequence is 14 residues long. CDR3 amino acids: CASSSGRATGELFF. CDR3 DNA: TGTGCCAGCAGTAGCGGGAGGGCTACCGGGGAGCTGTTTTTT.

The V and J genes are TRBV2 and TRBJ2-1; perhaps TRBD2 as D (6 bases). Germline CDR1 reads SNHLY; CDR2 reads FYNNEI. Trimming removed 10 bases from V and 3 bases from J, with 16 bases in between. The length of the CDR3 is 14 residues. This CDR3 reads CATKEEGGYNEQFF. CDR3 DNA sequence: TGTGCCACCAAAGAGGAGGGAGGCTACAATGAGCAGTTCTTC.

V is TRBV6-1 and J is TRBJ1-2, with D tentatively TRBD1 (5 bases). V was shortened by 0 bases and J by 4 bases, with 9 bases between the two germline ends. CDR3 size: 14 residues. Germline V gene lookup returns CDR1 MNHNS and CDR2 SASEGT. The CDR3 region has the DNA TGTGCCAGCAGTGAAGCGAGACAGAGCTATGGCTACACCTTC. Protein: CASSEARQSYGYTF.

The chain recombines TRBV4-2 with TRBJ1-5; D uncertain. The germline V gene encodes CDR1 LGHNA and CDR2 YNFKEQ. The CDR3 contains 16 residues. V dropped 0 bases and J dropped 2 bases, with 11 bases sitting between them. CDR3 sequence reads: CASSQDRGNGNQPQHF. In DNA form, the CDR3 reads TGTGCCAGCAGCCAAGATCGGGGAAATGGCAATCAGCCCCAGCATTTT.